Shown below are 29 T cell receptor beta chains from a single sample sequenced in a study of T cell responses to AZD1222 COVID-19 vaccine. Sequenced by immunoSEQ multiplex PCR; TCRdb stores in-frame clones only, minus some. The table records approximately 94,000 clones, around nine tenths of them present only once. Sequences were derived from peripheral blood, sampled on day 0 of AZD1222 vaccination. These receptors were obtained from an adult in good health.

The chain uses TRBV4-3 and TRBJ2-3; TRBD2 matches at 7 bases. There are 13 residues in the CDR3. V trimming: 6 bases; J trimming: 1 base; junction bases outside the gene matches: 1. Germline loops: CDR1 LGHNA, CDR2 YSLEER. The CDR3 nucleotides are TGCGCCAGCAGGGCGGGGGGCACAGATACGCAGTATTTT. Protein product: CASRAGGTDTQYF.

This rearrangement joins TRBV11-2 to TRBJ1-3; no clear D. This CDR3 comprises 14 residues. Trimming removed 0 bases from V and 4 bases from J, with 7 bases in between. CDR1 is SGHAT and CDR2 is FQNNGV in the germline V gene. The CDR3 protein is CASSLDMTGNTIYF. Here the CDR3 DNA reads TGTGCCAGCAGCTTAGATATGACGGGAAACACCATATATTTT. The full variable domain, with the rest looked up from reference TRBV11-2 and TRBJ1-3, is EAGVAQSPRYKIIEKRQSVAFWCNPISGHATLYWYQQILGQGPKLLIQFQNNGVVDDSQLPKDRFSAERLKGVDSTLKIQPAKLEDSAVYLCASSLDMTGNTIYFGEGSWLTVV.

V gene TRBV5-8 combines with J gene TRBJ2-5, with a weak D call TRBD2 (6 bases). With 7 bases removed from V and 1 base from J, the gap between germline ends came to 17 bases. Per germline, CDR1 SGHTS and CDR2 YDEGEE. The CDR3 length is 15 residues. This CDR3 is CASRGGFSRQETQYF. The DNA of the CDR3 is TGTGCCAGCCGTGGGGGGTTCAGCCGCCAAGAGACCCAGTACTTC.

This chain joins TRBV4-2 and TRBJ2-5; D might be TRBD1 or TRBD2, each matching 6 bases. This CDR3 comprises 14 residues. V shed 0 bases and J shed 7 bases, with 12 bases lying between them. CDR1 is LGHNA and CDR2 is YNFKEQ in the germline V gene. The CDR3 sequence: CASSQDGGQGTQYF. In nucleotides, the CDR3 is TGTGCCAGCAGCCAAGATGGGGGGCAGGGGACCCAGTACTTC.

DNA of the CDR3: TGTGCCAGCAGCCTACCCCTCTATGGCTACACCTTC. Its protein product is CASSLPLYGYTF. The genes are TRBV28 and TRBJ1-2; D remains unclear. The CDR3 is 12 amino acids. Germline CDR1 reads MDHEN; CDR2 reads SYDVKM. V gave up 6 bases and J gave up 4 bases, with 9 bases separating them.

This chain joins TRBV24-1 and TRBJ1-2; maybe TRBD1 (5 bases). This CDR3 region has 17 residues. CDR1 and CDR2 from the germline V gene are KGHDR and SFDVKD. Trimming cost V 5 bases and J 7 bases, with 25 bases left between them. The CDR3 DNA reads as TGTGCCACCAGTGTTGGGCCTCCAGGGACCCCCTCCTGTGGCTACACCTTC. It codes for CATSVGPPGTPSCGYTF.

The chain has TRBV7-2 and TRBJ2-7; 8 nucleotides line up with TRBD1. Germline CDR1 reads SGHTA; CDR2 reads FQGNSA. V trimming: 6 bases; J trimming: 3 bases; junction bases outside the gene matches: 16. This CDR3 is built from 17 residues. CDR3 region: CASRQDLGQVVYYEQYF. CDR3 coding DNA: TGTGCCAGCAGGCAAGACTTGGGACAGGTCGTTTACTACGAGCAGTACTTC. The complete variable domain, with remaining parts taken from reference TRBV7-2 and TRBJ2-7, reads GAGVSQSPSNKVTEKGKDVELRCDPISGHTALYWYRQSLGQGLEFLIYFQGNSAPDKSGLPSDRFSAERTGGSVSTLTIQRTQQEDSAVYLCASRQDLGQVVYYEQYFGPGTRLTVT.

This clone was counted ten times or more. The chain uses TRBV27 and TRBJ2-7; tentative D call: TRBD1 (6 bases). The CDR3 is made up of 15 amino acids. Germline CDR1 and CDR2: MNHEY and SMNVEV (reference sequence). Trimming took off 6 bases at V and 3 bases at J, with 18 bases between the two ends. DNA of the CDR3: TGTGCCAGCAGGCTGGGACCGGGACAAATCTACGAGCAGTACTTC. Translating gives CASRLGPGQIYEQYF.

This chain connects TRBV3-1 (or the pseudogene TRBV3-2) to TRBJ1-3; D is uncertain. Germline loops: CDR1 LGHDT, CDR2 YNNKEL (reference sequence). Trimming left V 0 bases short and J 0 bases short, with 9 bases between. The length of the CDR3 is 16 residues. CDR3 sequence (DNA): TGTGCCAGCAGCCAAGAAGGATCGGGCTCTGGAAACACCATATATTTT. This sequence encodes CASSQEGSGSGNTIYF.

This clone was seen more than once but under ten times. The chain recombines TRBV25-1 with TRBJ1-2; TRBD1 might be the D (6 bases). The CDR3 is made up of 15 amino acids. Germline CDR1 MGHDK, CDR2 SYGVNS. Trimming shortened V by 4 bases and J by 7 bases, and 19 bases separated the two germline ends. The CDR3 DNA follows: TGTGCCAGCAGTGGGCTAGGGACACCGCAACTTGGCTACACCTTC. The encoded protein is CASSGLGTPQLGYTF.

This chain connects TRBV5-1 to TRBJ2-7; D gene ambiguous. The CDR3 contains 13 residues. Trimming cost V 4 bases and J 5 bases, with 13 bases left between them. In germline, CDR1 is SGHRS, CDR2 YFSETQ. The CDR3 DNA reads as TGCGCCAGCAGCCCCTCCAGCAACCACGAGCAGTACTTC. This encodes CASSPSSNHEQYF.

The chain carries TRBV2 and TRBJ1-3, with D uncertain. The CDR3 runs to 13 residues. Germline V lookup: CDR1 SNHLY, CDR2 FYNNEI. V dropped 6 bases and J dropped 2 bases, with 8 bases sitting between them. CDR3 protein: CASSRTAGNTIYF. The CDR3 DNA sequence: TGTGCCAGCAGCCGGACTGCTGGAAACACCATATATTTT.

The gene calls are TRBV9 and TRBJ2-7; D remains unclear. V was trimmed by 0 bases and J by 2 bases, leaving 12 bases between them. Germline V lookup: CDR1 SGDLS, CDR2 YYNGEE. The CDR3 length is 15 residues. The CDR3 loop reads CASSVEAVPTYEQYF. DNA for the CDR3: TGTGCCAGCAGCGTAGAGGCGGTACCGACCTACGAGCAGTACTTC.

This clone was picked up a small number of times. V gene TRBV4-1 combines with J gene TRBJ2-7; D call uncertain. Per the germline V gene, CDR1 is MGHRA and CDR2 is YSYEKL. The CDR3 is 15 residues long. The V end lost 0 bases, the J end lost 6 bases, and 15 bases lay between the germline ends. This CDR3 is CASSQDGLWRSEQYF. The CDR3 DNA follows: TGCGCCAGCAGCCAAGATGGCCTATGGCGGAGCGAGCAGTACTTC.

V and J are TRBV29-1 and TRBJ1-4; D gene ambiguous. With 6 bases removed from V and 11 bases from J, the gap between germline ends came to 19 bases. Germline lookup yields CDR1 SQVTM and CDR2 ANQGSEA. The CDR3 is made up of 13 amino acids. CDR3 loop: CSVVEDRVGKLFF. CDR3 nucleotide sequence: TGCAGCGTAGTAGAGGACCGGGTGGGGAAACTGTTTTTT. Combining the CDR3 with reference TRBV29-1 and TRBJ1-4 gives the whole variable domain SAVISQKPSRDICQRGTSLTIQCQVDSQVTMMFWYRQQPGQSLTLIATANQGSEATYESGFVIDKFPISRPNLTFSTLTVSNMSPEDSSIYLCSVVEDRVGKLFFGSGTQLSVL.

The chain links TRBV29-1 to TRBJ1-6; D gene ambiguous. The CDR3 is 13 amino acids. Germline values: CDR1 SQVTM, CDR2 ANQGSEA. V lost 7 bases and J 8 bases, leaving 15 bases between the germline ends. CDR3 residues: CSAKFLEDSPLHF. The CDR3 nucleotides are TGCAGCGCAAAATTTTTAGAGGATTCACCCCTCCACTTT.

The chain links TRBV2 to TRBJ1-2, with no clear D. The germline CDR1 and CDR2 sequences are SNHLY and FYNNEI. The length of the CDR3 is 12 residues. Trimming took 0 bases from V and 4 from J, leaving 3 bases between them. The CDR3 protein is CASSEALYGYTF. CDR3 nucleotide sequence: TGTGCCAGCAGTGAAGCGCTCTATGGCTACACCTTC.

J is TRBJ2-1 and V is TRBV5-1; 8 nucleotides align to TRBD1. The CDR3 sequence is 15 residues long. The junction had 14 bases not matched to a gene; V was cut back by 7 bases and J by 8 bases. CDR1 is SGHRS and CDR2 is YFSETQ in the germline V gene. CDR3 in DNA: TGCGCCAGCTCCGGCGGGCAGGGGGCTACCGATGAGCAGTTCTTC. Its translation: CASSGGQGATDEQFF.

The V call is TRBV6-5, the J call TRBJ1-1; D gene uncertain. The V gene's germline CDR1 is MNHEY and CDR2 SVGAGI. The CDR3 runs to 13 residues. Trimming stripped 6 bases from V and 1 base from J, with 9 bases between. The CDR3 DNA reads TGTGCCAGCAGGAAAATGGGGAACACTGAAGCTTTCTTT. This sequence encodes CASRKMGNTEAFF.

This chain connects TRBV5-6 to TRBJ2-3; no reliable D call. V lost 4 bases and J 6 bases, leaving 12 bases between the germline ends. CDR3 length: 13 amino acids. The germline CDR1 and CDR2 sequences are SGHDT and YYEEEE. The CDR3 DNA reads TGTGCCAGCAGCCTTGACTCTGGGGATACGCAGTATTTT. Its protein is CASSLDSGDTQYF. The variable domain in full, with the rest retrieved from reference TRBV5-6 and TRBJ2-3, is DAGVTQSPTHLIKTRGQQVTLRCSPKSGHDTVSWYQQALGQGPQFIFQYYEEEERQRGNFPDRFSGHQFPNYSSELNVNALLLGDSALYLCASSLDSGDTQYFGPGTRLTVL.

This chain uses TRBV5-1 with TRBJ2-7; D might be TRBD1 (6 bases). The V end was cut by 3 bases, the J end by 1 base, with 11 bases between. CDR3 size: 14 residues. The germline CDR1 and CDR2 sequences are SGHRS and YFSETQ. CDR3 loop: CASSYRDTSYEQYF. In DNA, the CDR3 is TGCGCCAGCAGCTACCGGGACACTTCCTACGAGCAGTACTTC.

The CDR3 coding sequence is TGCGCCAGCAGCCAAGATTCGGGACAGGGGTATGGCTACACCTTC. Protein sequence: CASSQDSGQGYGYTF. The chain joins TRBV4-1 to TRBJ1-2; 10 nucleotides align to TRBD1. Per the germline V gene, CDR1 is MGHRA and CDR2 is YSYEKL. V lost 0 bases and J lost 5; bases outside the gene matches: 3. The CDR3 has 15 amino acids.

This sequence joins TRBV5-1 and TRBJ2-5, with D possibly TRBD2 on 5 matching bases. The V gene's germline CDR1 is SGHRS and CDR2 YFSETQ. V was cut by 0 bases and J by 5 bases, with 11 bases left in between. CDR3 length: 14 amino acids. This CDR3 is CASSLEPGRETQYF. The CDR3 DNA reads TGCGCCAGCAGCTTGGAACCGGGAAGGGAGACCCAGTACTTC.

V usage is TRBV15 and J usage is TRBJ2-7, with TRBD1 identical over 11 bases. This CDR3 comprises 17 residues. J gave up 5 bases and V 0 bases, and 9 bases lay outside the gene matches. Germline CDR1 LNHNV, CDR2 YYDKDF (reference sequence). CDR3 nucleotides: TGTGCCACCAGCAGAGATTTTCCGGGACAGGGGGTCAACGAGCAGTACTTC. Translation gives CATSRDFPGQGVNEQYF.

This chain joins TRBV7-2 and TRBJ1-4, with D hard to call. The CDR3 is 15 residues long. Germline CDR1 SGHTA, CDR2 FQGNSA. V gave up 2 bases and J gave up 0 bases, with 7 bases separating them. The CDR3 DNA follows: TGTGCCAGCAGCTTAAGCAGCGCAACTAATGAAAAACTGTTTTTT. Protein: CASSLSSATNEKLFF.

The V gene is TRBV5-6, the J gene TRBJ2-1, with unresolved D. Per the germline V gene, CDR1 is SGHDT and CDR2 is YYEEEE. V lost 1 base and J 8 bases, leaving 10 bases between the germline ends. The CDR3 has 13 residues. This chain's CDR3 is CASSLKPIDEQFF. The CDR3, as DNA: TGTGCCAGCAGCTTGAAGCCTATTGATGAGCAGTTCTTC.

The chain is built from TRBV7-8 and TRBJ2-5; weak D call: TRBD2 (7 bases). The V gene's germline CDR1 is SGHVS and CDR2 FQNEAQ. The CDR3 runs 14 residues. The V and J ends lost 2 bases and 5 bases respectively, with 12 bases between them. Here the CDR3 reads CASSLSGTTETQYF. The CDR3 DNA follows: TGTGCCAGCAGCTTAAGCGGGACAACTGAGACCCAGTACTTC.

The genes are TRBV2 and TRBJ1-2; 7 positions match TRBD1. J gave up 4 bases and V 7 bases, and 6 bases lay outside the gene matches. The CDR3 totals 13 residues. Germline V lookup: CDR1 SNHLY, CDR2 FYNNEI. The DNA of the CDR3 is TGTGCCAGCAACTCAGACAGGGCCTATGGCTACACCTTC. Its translation is CASNSDRAYGYTF.

The CDR3 bases are TGTGCCAGCAGTCGGACAGCATCACCCCTCCACTTT. It codes for CASSRTASPLHF. V is TRBV6-5 and J is TRBJ1-6, with a possible D match to TRBD1 (6 bases). The CDR3 contains 12 residues. The V and J ends lost 5 bases and 10 bases respectively, with 9 bases between them. The germline gives CDR1 MNHEY, CDR2 SVGAGI.